The following is a T cell receptor (beta chain) sequence with its context. Its antigen is not identified. The sample holds other DNA sequences that translate to the same CDR3. Trimming cost V 1 base and J 4 bases, with 8 bases left between them. The CDR3 sequence is 13 residues long. The germline V gene encodes CDR1 SGDLS and CDR2 YYNGEE. These data are taken from a study of CD8+ T cells in alopecia areata. Study results and limitations: Lesional scalp exceeded normal scalp in clonality, especially in alopecia totalis/universalis. Tofacitinib significantly lowered scalp clonality and expanded CD8+ clones among the top 100.

Treatment denoted: oral pan-JAK inhibitor, 5-10 mg twice daily. cDNA reverse transcribed from extracted RNA served as the sequencing template. This table comes from immunoSEQ multiplex PCR, and its TCRdb copy is limited to in-frame clones, with some not included. The sample consists of approximately 200,000 clones, approximately 60% of them appearing once. Source: CD4+ T cells sorted from blood, taken at week 4, from a patient treated with tofacitinib. This clonotype was obtained from a human donor with alopecia areata. The chain combines TRBV9 with TRBJ2-5; maybe TRBD2 (5 bases). Here the CDR3 DNA reads TGTGCCAGCAGCGTAAGAGGGTTAGAGACCCAGTACTTC. Its protein is CASSVRGLETQYF.